This T cell receptor beta chain was recovered during a study of T-cell memory formation after mild COVID-19. The authors produced TCR alpha and TCR beta cDNA libraries with sample barcodes and UMIs by 5'RACE using constant-segment primers. A single record per CDR3 protein comes from TCRdb applying MiXCR to the 5' RACE reads. The sample contains roughly 560,000 distinct CDR3 sequences, around 20% of which appear only once. Only a few counts were recorded for this clonotype. This CDR3 contains 13 residues. Between the trimmed V and J ends, which lost 7 bases and 2 bases, there was a span of 12 bases. Germline values: CDR1 SGHRS, CDR2 YFSETQ.

Sequenced material: PBMCs or a T cell subset sorted from them (not recorded which). This clonotype was sampled from an adult woman who had mild COVID-19 (a few samples of this study predate the infection). Cell type and time point are not known. The V and J genes are TRBV5-1 and TRBJ1-1; a weak D match, TRBD1 (5 bases). CDR3 coding DNA: TGCGCCAGCCGAGGACATCCTAACACTGAAGCTTTCTTT. Translating gives CASRGHPNTEAFF.